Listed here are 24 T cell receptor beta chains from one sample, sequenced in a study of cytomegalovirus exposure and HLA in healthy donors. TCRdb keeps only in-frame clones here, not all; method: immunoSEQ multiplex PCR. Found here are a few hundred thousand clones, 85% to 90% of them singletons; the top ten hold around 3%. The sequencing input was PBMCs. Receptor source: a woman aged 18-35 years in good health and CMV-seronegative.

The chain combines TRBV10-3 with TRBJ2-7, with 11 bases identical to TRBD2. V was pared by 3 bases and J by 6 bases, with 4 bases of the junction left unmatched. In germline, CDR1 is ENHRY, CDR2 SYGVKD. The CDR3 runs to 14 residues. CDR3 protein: CAISDSGRDGEQYF. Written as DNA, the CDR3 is TGTGCCATCAGTGATAGCGGGAGGGACGGCGAGCAGTACTTC.

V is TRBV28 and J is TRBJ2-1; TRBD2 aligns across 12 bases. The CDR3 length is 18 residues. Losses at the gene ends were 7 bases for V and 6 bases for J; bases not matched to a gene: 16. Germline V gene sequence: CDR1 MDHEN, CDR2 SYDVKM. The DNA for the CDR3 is TGTGCCAGCACCACAATCCCATACGGACTAGCGGGAATCAATGAGCAGTTCTTC. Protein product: CASTTIPYGLAGINEQFF.

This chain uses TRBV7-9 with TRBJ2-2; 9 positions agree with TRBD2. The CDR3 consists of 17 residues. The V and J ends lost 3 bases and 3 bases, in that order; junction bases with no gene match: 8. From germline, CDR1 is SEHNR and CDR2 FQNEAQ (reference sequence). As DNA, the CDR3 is TGTGCCAGCAGCTTGGGGGACCTAGCGGGGCACACCGGGGAGCTGTTTTTT. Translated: CASSLGDLAGHTGELFF.

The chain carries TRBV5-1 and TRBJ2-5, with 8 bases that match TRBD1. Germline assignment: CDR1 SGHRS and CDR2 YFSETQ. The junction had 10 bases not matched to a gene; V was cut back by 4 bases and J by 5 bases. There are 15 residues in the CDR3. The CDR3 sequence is CASSTSGGAGETQYF. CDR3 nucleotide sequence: TGCGCCAGCAGCACTTCAGGGGGCGCGGGGGAGACCCAGTACTTC.

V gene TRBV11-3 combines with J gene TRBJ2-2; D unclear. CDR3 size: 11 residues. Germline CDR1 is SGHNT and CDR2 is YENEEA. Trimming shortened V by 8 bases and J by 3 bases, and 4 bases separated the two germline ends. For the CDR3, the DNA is TGTGCCAGCTCTGACACCGGGGAGCTGTTTTTT. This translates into CASSDTGELFF.

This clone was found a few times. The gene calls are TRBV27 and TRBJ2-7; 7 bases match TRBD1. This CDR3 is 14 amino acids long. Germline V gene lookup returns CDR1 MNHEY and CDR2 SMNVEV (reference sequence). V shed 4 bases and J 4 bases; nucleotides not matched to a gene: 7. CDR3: CASSSTGNEYEQYF. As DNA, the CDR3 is TGTGCCAGCAGTTCGACAGGGAATGAGTACGAGCAGTACTTC.

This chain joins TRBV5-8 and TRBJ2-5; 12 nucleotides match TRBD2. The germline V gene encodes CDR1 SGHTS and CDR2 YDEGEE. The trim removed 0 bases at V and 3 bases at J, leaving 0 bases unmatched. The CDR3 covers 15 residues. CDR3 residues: CASSLGLAGEETQYF. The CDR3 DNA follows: TGTGCCAGCAGCTTGGGACTAGCGGGAGAAGAGACCCAGTACTTC.

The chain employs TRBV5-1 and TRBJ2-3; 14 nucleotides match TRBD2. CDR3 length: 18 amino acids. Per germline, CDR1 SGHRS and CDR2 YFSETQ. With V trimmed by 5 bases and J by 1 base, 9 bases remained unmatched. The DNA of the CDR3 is TGCGCCAGCAGTGGGTCCGGGACTAGCGGGGGAGGCACAGATACGCAGTATTTT. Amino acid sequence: CASSGSGTSGGGTDTQYF.

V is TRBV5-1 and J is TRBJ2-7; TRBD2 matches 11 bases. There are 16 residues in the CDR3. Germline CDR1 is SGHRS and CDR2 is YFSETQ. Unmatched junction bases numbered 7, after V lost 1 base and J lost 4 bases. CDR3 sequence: CASSLFTSGSGYEQYF. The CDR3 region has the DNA TGCGCCAGCAGCTTGTTTACTAGCGGGAGTGGGTACGAGCAGTACTTC.

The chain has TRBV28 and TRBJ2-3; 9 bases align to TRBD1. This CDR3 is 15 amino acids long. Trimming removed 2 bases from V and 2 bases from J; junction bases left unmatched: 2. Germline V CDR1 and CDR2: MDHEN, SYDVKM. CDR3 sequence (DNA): TGTGCCAGCAGTTTAGGACAGGGGCACACAGATACGCAGTATTTT. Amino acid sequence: CASSLGQGHTDTQYF.

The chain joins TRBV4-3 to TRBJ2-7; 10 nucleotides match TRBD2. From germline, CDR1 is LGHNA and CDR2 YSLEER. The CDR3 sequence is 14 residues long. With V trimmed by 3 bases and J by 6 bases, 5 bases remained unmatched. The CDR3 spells CASSQLAGEGEQYF. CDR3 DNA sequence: TGCGCCAGCAGCCAGCTAGCGGGAGAAGGCGAGCAGTACTTC.

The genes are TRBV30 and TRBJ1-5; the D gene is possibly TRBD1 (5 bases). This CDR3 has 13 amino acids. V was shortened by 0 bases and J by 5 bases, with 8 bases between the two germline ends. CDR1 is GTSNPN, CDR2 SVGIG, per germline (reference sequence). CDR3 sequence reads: CAWSVLGDQPQHF. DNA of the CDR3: TGTGCCTGGAGTGTATTAGGGGATCAGCCCCAGCATTTT.

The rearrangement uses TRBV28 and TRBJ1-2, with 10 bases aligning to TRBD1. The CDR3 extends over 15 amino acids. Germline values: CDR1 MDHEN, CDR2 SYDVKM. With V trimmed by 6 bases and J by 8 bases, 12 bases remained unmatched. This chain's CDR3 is CASRPPGQGTGGYTF. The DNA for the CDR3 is TGTGCCAGCAGACCCCCGGGACAGGGGACGGGGGGCTACACCTTC.

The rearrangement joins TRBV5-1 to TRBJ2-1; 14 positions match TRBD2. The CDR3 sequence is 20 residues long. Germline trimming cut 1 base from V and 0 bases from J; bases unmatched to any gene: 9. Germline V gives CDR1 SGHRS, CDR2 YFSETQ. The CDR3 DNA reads TGCGCCAGCAGCTTGAACCCCGGGACTAGCGGGAGTTTCTCCTACAATGAGCAGTTCTTC. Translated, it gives CASSLNPGTSGSFSYNEQFF.

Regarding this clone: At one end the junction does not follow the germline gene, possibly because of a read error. The CDR3 spells CASREGSSRTEAFF. CDR3 DNA: TGTGCCAGCAGGGAAGGTAGTTCTAGAACTGAAGCTTTCTTT. The V gene is TRBV6-1, the J gene TRBJ1-1; D is ambiguous. The CDR3 loop spans 14 amino acids. Germline CDR1 is MNHNS and CDR2 is SASEGT.

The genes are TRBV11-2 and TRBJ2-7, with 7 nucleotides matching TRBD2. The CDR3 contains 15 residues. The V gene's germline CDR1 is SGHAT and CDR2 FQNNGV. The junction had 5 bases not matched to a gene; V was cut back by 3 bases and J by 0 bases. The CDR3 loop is CASSFYAGVSYEQYF. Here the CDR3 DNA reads TGTGCCAGCAGCTTTTATGCGGGAGTCTCCTACGAGCAGTACTTC.

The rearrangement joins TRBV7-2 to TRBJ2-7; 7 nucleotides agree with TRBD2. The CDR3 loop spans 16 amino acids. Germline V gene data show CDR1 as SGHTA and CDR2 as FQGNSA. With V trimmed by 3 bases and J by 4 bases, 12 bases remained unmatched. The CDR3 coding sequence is TGTGCCAGCAGCTTCCTTTGGGGGAGGGAGAATTACGAGCAGTACTTC. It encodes CASSFLWGRENYEQYF.

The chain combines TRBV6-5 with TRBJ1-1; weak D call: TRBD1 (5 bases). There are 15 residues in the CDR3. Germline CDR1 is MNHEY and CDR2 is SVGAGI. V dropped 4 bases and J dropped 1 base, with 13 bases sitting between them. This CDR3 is CASSWEGRRNTEAFF. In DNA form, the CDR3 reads TGTGCCAGCAGTTGGGAGGGACGTCGGAACACTGAAGCTTTCTTT.

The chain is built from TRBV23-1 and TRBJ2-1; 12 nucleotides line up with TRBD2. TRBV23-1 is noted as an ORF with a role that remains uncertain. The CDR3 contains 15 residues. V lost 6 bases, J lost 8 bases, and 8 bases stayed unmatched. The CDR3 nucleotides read TGCGCCAGCAGCCAAAGACTAGCGGGAGTGCATGAGCAGTTCTTC. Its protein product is CASSQRLAGVHEQFF.

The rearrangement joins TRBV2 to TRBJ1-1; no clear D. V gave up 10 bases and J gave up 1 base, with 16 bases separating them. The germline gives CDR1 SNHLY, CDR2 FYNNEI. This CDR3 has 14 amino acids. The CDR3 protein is CANPPRRENTEAFF. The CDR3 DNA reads TGTGCCAACCCCCCCCGGAGGGAGAACACTGAAGCTTTCTTT.

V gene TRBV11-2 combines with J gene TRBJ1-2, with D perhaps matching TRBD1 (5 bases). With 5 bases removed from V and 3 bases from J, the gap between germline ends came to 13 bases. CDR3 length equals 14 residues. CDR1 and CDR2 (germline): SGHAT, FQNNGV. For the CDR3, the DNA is TGTGCCAGCAGCGGCCAGGGTATTGACTATGGCTACACCTTC. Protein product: CASSGQGIDYGYTF.

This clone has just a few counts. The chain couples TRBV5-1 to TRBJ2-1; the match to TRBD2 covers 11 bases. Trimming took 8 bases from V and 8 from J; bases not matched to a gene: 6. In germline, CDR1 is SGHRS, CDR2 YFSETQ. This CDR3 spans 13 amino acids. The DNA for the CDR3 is TGCGCCAGTAAACTAGCGGGAGTCCATGAGCAGTTCTTC. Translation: CASKLAGVHEQFF.

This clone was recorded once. CDR3 residues: CASTGSHTEAFF. CDR3 in DNA: TGTGCCAGTACCGGGTCCCACACTGAAGCTTTCTTT. This chain connects TRBV19 to TRBJ1-1; D gene uncertain. In germline, CDR1 is LNHDA, CDR2 SQIVND (reference sequence). The V end was cut by 7 bases, the J end by 3 bases, with 9 bases between. The CDR3 sequence is 12 residues long.

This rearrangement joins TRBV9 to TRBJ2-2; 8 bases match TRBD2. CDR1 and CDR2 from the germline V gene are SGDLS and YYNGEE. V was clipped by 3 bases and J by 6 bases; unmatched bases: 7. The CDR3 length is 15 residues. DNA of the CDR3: TGTGCCAGCAGCGATTCGGGAGGGCCCGCCGGGGAGCTGTTTTTT. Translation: CASSDSGGPAGELFF.